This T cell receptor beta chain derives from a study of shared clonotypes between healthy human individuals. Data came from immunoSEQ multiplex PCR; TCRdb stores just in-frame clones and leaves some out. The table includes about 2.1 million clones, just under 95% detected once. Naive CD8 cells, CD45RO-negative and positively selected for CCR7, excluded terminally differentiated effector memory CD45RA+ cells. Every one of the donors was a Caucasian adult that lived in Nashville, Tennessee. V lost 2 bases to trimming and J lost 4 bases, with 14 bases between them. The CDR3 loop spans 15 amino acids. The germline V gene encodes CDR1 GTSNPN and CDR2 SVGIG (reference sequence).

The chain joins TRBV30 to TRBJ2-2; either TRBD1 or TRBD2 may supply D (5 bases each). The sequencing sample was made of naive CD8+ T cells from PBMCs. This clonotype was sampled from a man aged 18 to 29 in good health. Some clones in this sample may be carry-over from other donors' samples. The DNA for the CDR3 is TGTGCCTGGAGTCCACCGGGACGCCCCACCGGGGAGCTGTTTTTT. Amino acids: CAWSPPGRPTGELFF.